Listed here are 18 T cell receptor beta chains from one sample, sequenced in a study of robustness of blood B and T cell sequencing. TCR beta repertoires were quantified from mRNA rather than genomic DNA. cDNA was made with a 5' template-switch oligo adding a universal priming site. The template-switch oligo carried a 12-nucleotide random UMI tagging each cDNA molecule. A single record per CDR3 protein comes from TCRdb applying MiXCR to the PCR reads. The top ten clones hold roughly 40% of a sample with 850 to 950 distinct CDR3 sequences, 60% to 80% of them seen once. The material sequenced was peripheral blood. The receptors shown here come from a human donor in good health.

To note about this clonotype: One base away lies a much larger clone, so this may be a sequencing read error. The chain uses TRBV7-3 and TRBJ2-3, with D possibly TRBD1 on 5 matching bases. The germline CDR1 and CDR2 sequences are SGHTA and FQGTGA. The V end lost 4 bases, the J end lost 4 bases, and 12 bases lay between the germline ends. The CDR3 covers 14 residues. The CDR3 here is CASSSGASADTQYF. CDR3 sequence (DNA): TGTGCCAGCAGCTCTGGGGCTTCCGCAGATACGCAGTATTTT.

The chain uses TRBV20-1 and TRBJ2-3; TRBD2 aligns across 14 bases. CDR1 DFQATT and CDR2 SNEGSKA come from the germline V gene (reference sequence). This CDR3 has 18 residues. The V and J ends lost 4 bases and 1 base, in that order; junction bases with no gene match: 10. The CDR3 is CSATYNPGLAGGTDTQYF. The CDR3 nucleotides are TGCAGTGCTACGTACAATCCGGGACTAGCGGGGGGCACAGATACGCAGTATTTT.

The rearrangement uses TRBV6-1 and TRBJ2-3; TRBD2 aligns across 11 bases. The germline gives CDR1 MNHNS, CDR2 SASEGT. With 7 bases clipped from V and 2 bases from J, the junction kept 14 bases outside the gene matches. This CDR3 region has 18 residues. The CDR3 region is CASTPGLLAGDLTDTQYF. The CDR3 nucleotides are TGTGCCAGCACCCCGGGGCTACTAGCGGGGGATCTCACAGATACGCAGTATTTT.

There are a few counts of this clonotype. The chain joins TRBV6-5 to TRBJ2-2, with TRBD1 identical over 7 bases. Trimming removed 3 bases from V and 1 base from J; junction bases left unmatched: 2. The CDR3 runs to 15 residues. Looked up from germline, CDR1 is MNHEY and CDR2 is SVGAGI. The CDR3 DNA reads TGTGCCAGCAGTTATAGGACAGGGAACACCGGGGAGCTGTTTTTT. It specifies CASSYRTGNTGELFF.

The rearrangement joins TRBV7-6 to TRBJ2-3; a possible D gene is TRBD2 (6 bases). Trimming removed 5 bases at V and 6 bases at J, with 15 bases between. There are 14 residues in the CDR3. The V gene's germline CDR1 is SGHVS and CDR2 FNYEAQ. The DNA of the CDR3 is TGTGCCAGCAGCCCCGGAGGGATTTCGGATACGCAGTATTTT. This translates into CASSPGGISDTQYF. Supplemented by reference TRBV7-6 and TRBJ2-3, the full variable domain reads GAGVSQSPRYKVTKRGQDVALRCDPISGHVSLYWYRQALGQGPEFLTYFNYEAQQDKSGLPNDRFSAERPEGSISTLTIQRTEQRDSAMYRCASSPGGISDTQYFGPGTRLTVL.

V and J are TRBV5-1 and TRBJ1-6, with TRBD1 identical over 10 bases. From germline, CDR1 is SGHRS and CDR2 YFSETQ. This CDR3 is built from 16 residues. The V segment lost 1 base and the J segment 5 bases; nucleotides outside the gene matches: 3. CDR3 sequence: CASSLLGQGDNSPLHF. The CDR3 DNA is TGCGCCAGCAGCTTGTTAGGACAGGGGGATAATTCACCCCTCCACTTT.

The CDR3 spells CASSRGQGYEQYF. The CDR3 DNA is TGTGCCAGCAGCCGGGGACAGGGCTACGAGCAGTACTTC. V usage is TRBV5-4 and J usage is TRBJ2-7; 9 nucleotides align to TRBD1. The CDR3 is 13 residues long. Germline assignment: CDR1 SGHNT and CDR2 YYREEE (reference sequence). V gave up 4 bases and J gave up 3 bases; unmatched junction bases: 2.

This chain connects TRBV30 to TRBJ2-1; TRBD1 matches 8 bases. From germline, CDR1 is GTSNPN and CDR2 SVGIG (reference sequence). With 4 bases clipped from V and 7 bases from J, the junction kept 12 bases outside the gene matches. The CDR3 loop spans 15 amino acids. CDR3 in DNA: TGTGCCTGGACACACCCCGGGACAGGACGGAATGAGCAGTTCTTC. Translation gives CAWTHPGTGRNEQFF.

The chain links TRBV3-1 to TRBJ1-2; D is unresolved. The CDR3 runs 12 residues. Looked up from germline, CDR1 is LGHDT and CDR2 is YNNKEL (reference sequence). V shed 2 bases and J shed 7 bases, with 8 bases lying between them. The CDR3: CASSQQRGGYTF. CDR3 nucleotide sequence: TGTGCCAGCAGCCAACAACGGGGTGGCTACACCTTC.

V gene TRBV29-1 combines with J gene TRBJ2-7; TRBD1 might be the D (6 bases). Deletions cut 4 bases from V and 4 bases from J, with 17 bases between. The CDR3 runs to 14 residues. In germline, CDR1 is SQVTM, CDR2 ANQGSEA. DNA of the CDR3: TGCAGCGTTGTGTGGCAGGGGAGTAGTTACGAGCAGTACTTC. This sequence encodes CSVVWQGSSYEQYF.

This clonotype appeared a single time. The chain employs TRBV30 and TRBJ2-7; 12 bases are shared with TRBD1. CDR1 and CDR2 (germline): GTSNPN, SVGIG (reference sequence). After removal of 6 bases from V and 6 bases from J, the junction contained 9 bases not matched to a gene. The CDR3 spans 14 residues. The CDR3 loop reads CACGTGTGGTEQYF. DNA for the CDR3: TGTGCCTGCGGAACCGGGACAGGGGGCACCGAGCAGTACTTC.

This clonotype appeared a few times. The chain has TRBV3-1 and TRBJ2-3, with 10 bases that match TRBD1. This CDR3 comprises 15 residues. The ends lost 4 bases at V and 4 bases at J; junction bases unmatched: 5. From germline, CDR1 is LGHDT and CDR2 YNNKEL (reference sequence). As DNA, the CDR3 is TGTGCCAGCAGCCCCCGGGACAGGGGTTCAGATACGCAGTATTTT. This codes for CASSPRDRGSDTQYF.

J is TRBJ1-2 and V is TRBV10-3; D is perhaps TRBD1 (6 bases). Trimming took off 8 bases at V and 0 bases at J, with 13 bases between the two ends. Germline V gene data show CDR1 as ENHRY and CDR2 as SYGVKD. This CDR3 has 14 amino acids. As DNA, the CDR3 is TGTGCCATCCGGGGGGGCAGTTCTAACTATGGCTACACCTTC. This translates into CAIRGGSSNYGYTF.

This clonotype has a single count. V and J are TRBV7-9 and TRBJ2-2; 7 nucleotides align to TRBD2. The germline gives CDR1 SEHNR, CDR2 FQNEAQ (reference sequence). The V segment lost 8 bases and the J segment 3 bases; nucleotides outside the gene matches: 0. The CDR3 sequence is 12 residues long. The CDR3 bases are TGTGCCAGCGGGGGGGACACCGGGGAGCTGTTTTTT. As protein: CASGGDTGELFF.

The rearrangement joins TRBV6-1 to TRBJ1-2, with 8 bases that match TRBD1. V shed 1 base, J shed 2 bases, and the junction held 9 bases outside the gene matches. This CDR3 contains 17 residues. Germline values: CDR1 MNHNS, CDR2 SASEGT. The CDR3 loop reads CASSEGAAGGRNYGYTF. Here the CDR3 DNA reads TGTGCCAGCAGTGAAGGGGCCGCAGGGGGCCGAAACTATGGCTACACCTTC.

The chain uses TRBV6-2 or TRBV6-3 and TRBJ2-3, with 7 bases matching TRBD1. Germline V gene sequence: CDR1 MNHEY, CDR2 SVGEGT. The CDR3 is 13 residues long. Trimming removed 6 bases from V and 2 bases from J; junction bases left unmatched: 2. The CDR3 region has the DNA TGTGCCAGCAGCGGACAGGACACAGATACGCAGTATTTT. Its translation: CASSGQDTDTQYF.

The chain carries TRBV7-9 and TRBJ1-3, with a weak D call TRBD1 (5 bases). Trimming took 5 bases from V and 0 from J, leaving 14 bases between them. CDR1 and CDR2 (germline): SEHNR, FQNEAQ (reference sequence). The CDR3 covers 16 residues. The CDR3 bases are TGTGCCAGCAGCCCCGGGACGGGGATCTCTGGAAACACCATATATTTT. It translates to CASSPGTGISGNTIYF.

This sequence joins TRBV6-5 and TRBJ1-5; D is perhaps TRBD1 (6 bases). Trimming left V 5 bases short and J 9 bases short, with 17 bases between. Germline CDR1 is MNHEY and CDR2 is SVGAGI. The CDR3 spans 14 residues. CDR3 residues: CASSPDRSDRPQHF. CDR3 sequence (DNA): TGTGCCAGCAGTCCCGACAGGAGTGATCGGCCCCAGCATTTT.